A single sample gave rise to the 21 T cell receptor beta chains below, sequenced in a study of post-analysis software for immune sequencing data. Overall study findings and caveats: There were a few TRBV segments more frequent in patients than controls, and TRBV5-6, TRBV5-1 and TRBV20-1 were among them.

No antigen has been assigned to these receptors. TCR beta libraries were prepared from cDNA with unique molecular identifiers. TCRdb re-analysed the PCR reads in MiXCR, keeping a single row per CDR3 protein. The sample lists roughly 700,000 distinct CDR3 sequences, about 27% seen once, with more than 0.55% in the top ten. The sequenced material came from blood. The receptors come from a girl aged 5-17 years with multiple sclerosis.

This clonotype was picked up a small number of times. The rearrangement uses TRBV5-1 and TRBJ2-1; D is ambiguous. Per germline, CDR1 SGHRS and CDR2 YFSETQ. This CDR3 is 17 amino acids long. V was trimmed by 4 bases and J by 0 bases, leaving 17 bases between them. The CDR3 DNA sequence: TGCGCCAGCAGCCCGACCGGACCTTTAAGCTCCTACAATGAGCAGTTCTTC. It encodes CASSPTGPLSSYNEQFF.

The rearrangement joins TRBV12-3 or TRBV12-4 to TRBJ2-1; 12 bases match TRBD2. Trimming took 6 bases from V and 10 from J; bases not matched to a gene: 13. CDR3 length equals 16 residues. The CDR3 sequence is CASSFGLAGNAGEQFF. The CDR3 DNA reads TGTGCCAGCAGCTTCGGACTAGCGGGGAACGCGGGCGAGCAGTTCTTC.

This chain connects TRBV19 to TRBJ2-7, with 7 positions matching TRBD1. Judging by the DNA end, TRBJ2-5 fits better; the J call may be wrong. The CDR3 is made up of 12 amino acids. CDR1 LNHDA and CDR2 SQIVND come from the germline V gene (reference sequence). CDR3 coding DNA: TGTGCCACCAGACAGGGTCCCGAGACCCAGTACTTC. Translation: CATRQGPETQYF.

The chain combines TRBV5-6 with TRBJ1-4; D gene ambiguous. The CDR3 length is 14 residues. CDR1 is SGHDT, CDR2 YYEEEE, per germline. Trimming left V 4 bases short and J 6 bases short, with 13 bases between. This CDR3 reads CASSGGVGDEKLFF. The DNA of the CDR3 is TGTGCCAGCAGCGGCGGGGTAGGAGATGAAAAACTGTTTTTT.

This clonotype came up a few times. The rearrangement joins TRBV29-1 to TRBJ2-1, with 16 positions matching TRBD2. V was clipped by 5 bases and J by 7 bases; unmatched bases: 2. This CDR3 spans 14 amino acids. Germline-derived CDR1 and CDR2 are SQVTM and ANQGSEA. This CDR3 is CSVRGLAGGNEQFF. CDR3 in DNA: TGCAGCGTTCGGGGACTAGCGGGGGGGAATGAGCAGTTCTTC.

J is TRBJ1-1 and V is TRBV29-1; tentatively, D is TRBD1 (6 bases). The CDR3 consists of 13 residues. V dropped 6 bases and J dropped 1 base, with 12 bases sitting between them. CDR1 and CDR2 from the germline V gene are SQVTM and ANQGSEA. CDR3 in amino acids: CSVAEGGNTEAFF. CDR3 DNA sequence: TGCAGCGTCGCTGAGGGGGGGAACACTGAAGCTTTCTTT.

This clonotype was counted a few times. The rearrangement uses TRBV20-1 and TRBJ2-3, with a possible D match to TRBD2 (6 bases). This CDR3 has 15 residues. Trimming left V 5 bases short and J 0 bases short, with 15 bases between. CDR1 and CDR2 from the germline V gene are DFQATT and SNEGSKA (reference sequence). CDR3 region: CSASRLGPSTDTQYF. The CDR3 DNA reads as TGCAGTGCTTCTCGACTAGGACCTAGCACAGATACGCAGTATTTT.

The table lists this clonotype with a few counts. CDR3 DNA sequence: TGTGCCAGCAGTCCCACCCCTTTCCTCGAGCAGTTCTTC. This codes for CASSPTPFLEQFF. The chain uses TRBV28 and TRBJ2-1; D is unresolved. The germline V gene encodes CDR1 MDHEN and CDR2 SYDVKM. The V end lost 5 bases, the J end lost 10 bases, and 15 bases lay between the germline ends. CDR3 length equals 13 residues.

The rearrangement uses TRBV2 and TRBJ1-5; no clear D gene. Germline V gives CDR1 SNHLY, CDR2 FYNNEI. The CDR3 is 14 residues long. V shed 5 bases and J shed 0 bases, with 8 bases lying between them. The CDR3 region has the DNA TGTGCCAGCAGTAAATCATATAGCAATCAGCCCCAGCATTTT. Translation gives CASSKSYSNQPQHF.

This clonotype appeared a few times. The rearrangement links TRBV7-9 to TRBJ1-2; unclear D gene. Looked up from germline, CDR1 is SEHNR and CDR2 is FQNEAQ (reference sequence). V was clipped by 8 bases and J by 6 bases, with 16 bases between them. The CDR3 is made up of 13 amino acids. The CDR3 spells CASLPPGRNGYTF. CDR3 nucleotide sequence: TGTGCCAGCCTCCCCCCGGGGAGGAATGGCTACACCTTC.

This chain joins TRBV10-3 and TRBJ2-5; 16 nucleotides line up with TRBD2. Germline V gene sequence: CDR1 ENHRY, CDR2 SYGVKD. The V gene end was trimmed by 4 bases and the J gene end by 1 base; junction bases not matched to a gene: 9. The CDR3 sequence is 19 residues long. This CDR3 reads CAISGPGTSGRAGQETQYF. CDR3 bases: TGTGCCATCAGTGGCCCGGGGACTAGCGGGAGGGCGGGCCAAGAGACCCAGTACTTC.

This clonotype came up a few times. The rearrangement links TRBV5-1 to TRBJ1-4, with unresolved D. The CDR3 totals 16 residues. Trimming stripped 0 bases from V and 5 bases from J, with 14 bases between. CDR1 is SGHRS, CDR2 YFSETQ, per germline. Here the CDR3 DNA reads TGCGCCAGCAGCTTGGGGCCGAATTCGAAGAATGAAAAACTGTTTTTT. Translating it yields CASSLGPNSKNEKLFF.

As to this clonotype: Possible read error: a much larger clone is one base away. The CDR3 is CAISVASGGYEQYF. CDR3 nucleotide sequence: TGTGCCATCAGCGTAGCTAGCGGGGGGTACGAGCAGTACTTC. This chain connects TRBV9 to TRBJ2-7; TRBD2 aligns across 11 bases. Germline V CDR1 and CDR2: SGDLS, YYNGEE. The CDR3 runs 14 residues.

This chain links TRBV18 with TRBJ2-5; D gene uncertain. In germline, CDR1 is KGHSH, CDR2 LQKENI. The V end lost 6 bases, the J end lost 6 bases, and 8 bases lay between the germline ends. CDR3 size: 11 residues. In nucleotides, the CDR3 is TGTGCCAGCTCGCCTGGAAAGACCCAGTACTTC. It is translated as CASSPGKTQYF.

The rearrangement links TRBV7-9 to TRBJ1-5; no firm D call. The CDR3 spans 17 residues. The V and J ends lost 5 bases and 11 bases respectively, with 28 bases between them. Germline CDR1 is SEHNR and CDR2 is FQNEAQ (reference sequence). CDR3 sequence reads: CASSPLPTSAYQETQHF. CDR3 nucleotides: TGTGCCAGCAGCCCCCTCCCGACTAGCGCGTACCAAGAGACCCAGCATTTT.

The chain employs TRBV18 and TRBJ2-5; the D is unclear. The CDR3 loop spans 15 amino acids. The V end lost 2 bases, the J end lost 1 base, and 11 bases lay between the germline ends. Germline V CDR1 and CDR2: KGHSH, LQKENI. CDR3 sequence reads: CASSPGGTSQETQYF. CDR3 DNA: TGTGCCAGCTCACCAGGCGGAACCTCCCAAGAGACCCAGTACTTC. Full variable domain (missing parts from reference TRBV18 and TRBJ2-5): NAGVMQNPRHLVRRRGQEARLRCSPMKGHSHVYWYRQLPEEGLKFMVYLQKENIIDESGMPKERFSAEFPKEGPSILRIQQVVRGDSAAYFCASSPGGTSQETQYFGPGTRLLVL.

About this clonotype: A read error is likely, as this CDR3 ends without the conserved phenylalanine or tryptophan. This chain connects TRBV7-9 to TRBJ2-3; weak D call: TRBD1 (5 bases). CDR1 and CDR2 from the germline V gene are SEHNR and FQNEAQ (reference sequence). Trimming took off 1 base at V and 0 bases at J, with 8 bases between the two ends. The CDR3 is 15 residues long. CDR3 sequence (DNA): TGTGCCAGCAGCTTAGAGGGGAAGAGCACAGATACGCAGTATTAT. Its protein is CASSLEGKSTDTQYY.

This CDR3 reads CASSYARAVEQFF. The CDR3 bases are TGCGCCAGCAGCTACGCCAGGGCTGTTGAGCAGTTCTTC. The chain has TRBV5-1 and TRBJ2-1; weak D call: TRBD1 (5 bases). Trimming took 3 bases from V and 9 from J, leaving 13 bases between them. The CDR3 totals 13 residues. CDR1 and CDR2 from the germline V gene are SGHRS and YFSETQ.

This clonotype was seen many times. The rearrangement uses TRBV7-2 and TRBJ2-5; the D call may be TRBD1 or TRBD2 (5 bases each). Germline V lookup: CDR1 SGHTA, CDR2 FQGNSA. V gave up 1 base and J gave up 4 bases, with 13 bases separating them. The CDR3 has 15 residues. The CDR3 coding sequence is TGTGCCAGCAGCTTAGAGCGGACACGGTTAGAGACCCAGTACTTC. The encoded protein is CASSLERTRLETQYF.

Comments on this clonotype: At one of its ends the junction is not consistent with the germline gene, which may arise from a read error. The chain combines TRBV4-2 with TRBJ2-2; D is possibly TRBD2 (5 bases). CDR3 length: 16 residues. Per the germline V gene, CDR1 is LGHNA and CDR2 is YNFKEQ. CDR3 residues: CASSPRPFSNTGELFF. As DNA, the CDR3 is TGTGCCAGCAGCCCCAGACCCTTCTCGAACACCGGGGAACTGTTTTTT.

This clonotype was counted only a few times. V gene TRBV20-1 combines with J gene TRBJ2-1; 7 bases line up with TRBD2. Germline loops: CDR1 DFQATT, CDR2 SNEGSKA (reference sequence). This CDR3 spans 18 amino acids. V lost 3 bases to trimming and J lost 0 bases; unmatched junction nucleotides: 14. The CDR3 nucleotides read TGCAGTGCTAGTGGGGGGAAAGCGGGGAACCGCTCCTACAATGAGCAGTTCTTC. Translated, it gives CSASGGKAGNRSYNEQFF.